A selection of T cell receptor beta chains follows, all from one sample in a study of cytomegalovirus exposure and HLA in healthy donors. Assay: immunoSEQ multiplex PCR; the TCRdb copy retains only in-frame clones and omits some. The data contain fewer than 300,000 clones, 86% of them singletons. Sequences were obtained from PBMCs. The receptors stem from a man aged 35-49 years in good health and CMV-seropositive. Both conserved end residues are part of each CDR3. A D gene is named only where the DNA matches it firmly. For some rows the clone size is stated as once, few or many, or as a class when expanded; others skip it.

once,TRBV7-6,TRBJ2-2,-,TGTGCCAGCTCGCCCGGGGTTGGAACCGGGGAGCTGTTTTTT,CASSPGVGTGELFF
-,TRBV7-2,TRBJ2-7,-,TGTGCCAGCAGCCCTTGGACTTACGAGCAGTACTTC,CASSPWTYEQYF
-,TRBV28,TRBJ1-1,TRBD1,TGTGCCAGCAGCACAGGGGGCCTTAAAGCTTTCTTT,CASSTGGLKAFF
-,TRBV4-1,TRBJ2-3,TRBD2,TGCGCCAGCAGCCAAGATAGCGCTAGCGGGAGGTACACAGATACGCAGTATTTT,CASSQDSASGRYTDTQYF
-,TRBV2,TRBJ2-7,-,TGTGCCAGCAGAACTTCAGGGTACTCCTACGAGCAGTACTTC,CASRTSGYSYEQYF
-,TRBV2,TRBJ1-2,TRBD1,TGTGCCAGCAGTGAACGGCGGGACAGGCGTGGCTACACCTTC,CASSERRDRRGYTF
few,TRBV28,TRBJ1-1,TRBD1,TGTGCCAGCAGTTTAGGGGACAGGGGAAGCACTGAAGCTTTCTTT,CASSLGDRGSTEAFF
-,TRBV5-1,TRBJ2-7,TRBD2,TGCGCCAGCAGCTTGAGAAGCGGGAGCTCCTACGAGCAGTACTTC,CASSLRSGSSYEQYF
once,TRBV30,TRBJ1-3,TRBD1,TGTGCCTGGAGCGCAGGGGGCGCCTTCGAAGGAAACACCATATATTTT,CAWSAGGAFEGNTIYF
-,TRBV5-4,TRBJ1-1,-,TGTGCCAGCAGCTTGATTGGGAGCACGAACACTGAAGCTTTCTTT,CASSLIGSTNTEAFF
-,TRBV11-2,TRBJ1-2,-,TGTGCCAGCAGACCGGGGGGGGGCGGCTCCAGCTACACCTTC,CASRPGGGGSSYTF
-,TRBV5-1,TRBJ2-3,TRBD2,TGCGCCAGCAGCTTGGGCGGGAGGGTAACAGATACGCAGTATTTT,CASSLGGRVTDTQYF
-,TRBV10-3,TRBJ2-3,TRBD2,TGTGCCATCAGTGAGTCCTTTCAGCGGGAGACAGATACGCAGTATTTT,CAISESFQRETDTQYF
-,TRBV6-1,TRBJ1-3,-,TGTGCCAGCAGTTCCAGATACTCTGGAAACACCATATATTTT,CASSSRYSGNTIYF
-,TRBV29-1,TRBJ2-7,-,TGCAGCGTTGAAGACCCTAGAGAGGCCGCCTACGAGCAGTACTTC,CSVEDPREAAYEQYF
once,TRBV19,TRBJ2-7,TRBD1,TGTGCCAGTAGTATACCAGGGGGTAGGAACGAGCAGTACTTC,CASSIPGGRNEQYF
-,TRBV11-3,TRBJ2-1,-,TGTGCCAGCAGCTTAGCAGGGCCCTCCTACAATGAGCAGTTCTTC,CASSLAGPSYNEQFF
-,TRBV13,TRBJ2-3,TRBD2,TGTGCCAGCAGCTTAGGGCTAGCGGGAGCCACAGATACGCAGTATTTT,CASSLGLAGATDTQYF
-,TRBV28,TRBJ1-5,-,TGTGCCAGCACCCCGCTAGCGGGCCCTCGCGGTCAGCCCCAGCATTTT,CASTPLAGPRGQPQHF
-,TRBV11-2,TRBJ2-7,-,TGTGCCAGCAGTCTCAGCGGACTCTCGGCCTACGAGCAGTACTTC,CASSLSGLSAYEQYF
-,TRBV4-2,TRBJ2-3,TRBD2,TGTGCCAGCAGCCACGGACTAGCGGGAGAGATCGCAGATACGCAGTATTTT,CASSHGLAGEIADTQYF
-,TRBV7-9,TRBJ1-1,TRBD1,TGTGCCAGCAGCTCTGGACAGGGCGGGGACACTGAAGCTTTCTTT,CASSSGQGGDTEAFF
-,TRBV4-1,TRBJ2-3,-,TGCGCCAGCAGCCAAGATCCCGTTTTTCGCACAGATACGCAGTATTTT,CASSQDPVFRTDTQYF
-,TRBV14,TRBJ2-3,TRBD2,TGTGCCAGCAGCCAGCTAGCGGGAGGCCTCACAGATACGCAGTATTTT,CASSQLAGGLTDTQYF
-,TRBV11-2,TRBJ2-7,TRBD2,TGTGCCAGCAGCCCAGGACCCGAGCGGGGGGAACTCTACGAGCAGTACTTC,CASSPGPERGELYEQYF
-,TRBV7-3,TRBJ1-2,TRBD1,TGTGCCAGCAGCCTTTTATATTCCTGGACAGGGGGCCAAGACTCCTATGGCTACACCTTC,CASSLLYSWTGGQDSYGYTF
-,TRBV10-2,TRBJ1-5,TRBD1,TGCGCCAGCAGTGAGGGGACAGGGGGCTATCAGCCCCAGCATTTT,CASSEGTGGYQPQHF
once,TRBV28,TRBJ2-7,TRBD2,TGTGCCAGCAATCCCATTAGCGGGTCCTACGAGCAGTACTTC,CASNPISGSYEQYF